This TCR beta chain was recovered during a study of blood T cells in healthy people across ages. In germline, CDR1 is GTSNPN, CDR2 SVGIG (reference sequence). There are 15 residues in the CDR3. V was shortened by 0 bases and J by 2 bases, with 11 bases between the two germline ends. Primers used in a second PCR of about 6 to 11 cycles were a sample-barcoded 5' primer and a J-beta primer mix. A template-switch adaptor with 12 random nucleotides tagged each cDNA molecule. One entry per CDR3 protein, called by TCRdb with MiXCR from the 5' RACE reads. The repertoire holds hundreds of thousands of distinct CDR3 sequences, with 40% to 50% as singletons. Healthy Caucasians from Russia aged roughly 6 to 95 served as donors. Donors each provided roughly 10 milliliters of peripheral blood.

The sample consisted of blood. This receptor was obtained from a man between 60 and 75 years old in good health. This chain joins TRBV30 and TRBJ1-5; D is undetermined. CDR3 protein: CAWSVPGSRNQPQHF. CDR3 coding DNA: TGTGCCTGGAGTGTACCGGGCAGCCGCAATCAGCCCCAGCATTTT.